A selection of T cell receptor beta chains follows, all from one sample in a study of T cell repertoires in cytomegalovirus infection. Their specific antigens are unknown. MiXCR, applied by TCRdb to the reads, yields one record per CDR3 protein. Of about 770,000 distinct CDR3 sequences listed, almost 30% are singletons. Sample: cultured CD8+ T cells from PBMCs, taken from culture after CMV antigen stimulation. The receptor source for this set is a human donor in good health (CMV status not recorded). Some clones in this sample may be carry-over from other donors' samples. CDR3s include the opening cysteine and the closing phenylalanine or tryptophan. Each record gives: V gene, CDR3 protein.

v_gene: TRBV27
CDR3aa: CASSLSGDTQYF

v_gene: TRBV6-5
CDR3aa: CASSRPSEGTEAFF

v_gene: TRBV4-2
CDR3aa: CASSQDPLGAGGGTDTQYF

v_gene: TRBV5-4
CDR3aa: CASSLGGQGSQPQHF

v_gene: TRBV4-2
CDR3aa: CASSQEGTGYNEQFF

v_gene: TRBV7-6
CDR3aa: CASSLAAGGPTDTQYF

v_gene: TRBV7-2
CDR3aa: CASSGETGDTDTQYF

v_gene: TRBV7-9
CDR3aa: CASSSLGEGGLHGYTF

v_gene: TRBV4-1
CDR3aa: CTSSQPLGGTHYGYTF

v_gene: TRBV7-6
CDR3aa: CASSPGGGKVGEQYF

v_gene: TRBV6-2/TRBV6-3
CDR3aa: CASSSLRIFSGGAFF

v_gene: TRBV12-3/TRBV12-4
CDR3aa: CASSFGGQGEQFF

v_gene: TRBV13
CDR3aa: CASSLGPTTDTQYF

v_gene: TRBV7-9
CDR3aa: CASSLSQGENQPQHF

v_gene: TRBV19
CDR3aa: CASTTQGPQPQHF

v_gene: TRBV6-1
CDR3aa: CASSEVWQEGSHSNTQYF